These 18 T cell receptor beta chains came from one sample sequenced in a study of healthy donors' naive CD4 and CD8 T cells. A linear amplification protocol produced the TCR libraries from 500 ng of total RNA. TCRdb used MiXCR to reprocess the reads, holding one entry per CDR3 protein. The table includes around 180,000 distinct CDR3 sequences, nearly 75% detected once. What was sequenced was naive CD4+ and CD8+ T cells sorted from blood, pooled from several donors. These receptor sequences come from a pool of human donors in good health; the sample pools cells from several healthy donors.

V is TRBV29-1 and J is TRBJ2-2; D unclear. V lost 2 bases and J 1 base, leaving 8 bases between the germline ends. The CDR3 consists of 14 residues. The germline V gene encodes CDR1 SQVTM and CDR2 ANQGSEA. CDR3 nucleotide sequence: TGCAGCGTTGAAAACGCGCGGAACACCGGGGAGCTGTTTTTT. Residues: CSVENARNTGELFF.

This clonotype was counted only a few times. V and J are TRBV29-1 and TRBJ2-7; no definite D call. Per germline, CDR1 SQVTM and CDR2 ANQGSEA. This CDR3 has 14 amino acids. The germline V and J ends were trimmed by 0 bases and 2 bases, with 11 bases remaining between them. CDR3 in amino acids: CSVEDRADTYEQYF. For the CDR3, the DNA is TGCAGCGTTGAAGATCGGGCAGACACCTACGAGCAGTACTTC.

The chain employs TRBV7-8 and TRBJ2-1; D might be TRBD1 (7 bases). This CDR3 comprises 17 residues. The germline V gene encodes CDR1 SGHVS and CDR2 FQNEAQ. The V and J ends lost 3 bases and 5 bases respectively, with 20 bases between them. CDR3 in DNA: TGTGCCAGCAGCTTCCCGAGGACGGGGGACAGTCACAATGAGCAGTTCTTC. Protein: CASSFPRTGDSHNEQFF.

CDR3: CASSYSTESNYGYTF. CDR3 sequence (DNA): TGTGCCAGCAGTTACTCGACGGAAAGTAACTATGGCTACACCTTC. This chain links TRBV6-6 with TRBJ1-2; no clear D gene. This CDR3 has 15 amino acids. V gave up 0 bases and J gave up 1 base, with 9 bases separating them. CDR1 and CDR2 from the germline V gene are MNHNY and SVGAGI (reference sequence).

CDR3 in amino acids: CASSFRGLAESTDTQYF. In DNA, the CDR3 is TGCGCCAGCAGCTTCCGGGGACTAGCGGAGAGCACAGATACGCAGTATTTT. The V gene is TRBV5-1, the J gene TRBJ2-3, with TRBD2 matching over 11 bases. Trimming at V came to 2 bases and at J to 0 bases, leaving 5 bases not matched to a gene. The CDR3 covers 17 residues. The V gene's germline CDR1 is SGHRS and CDR2 YFSETQ. Using reference TRBV5-1 and TRBJ2-3 for the parts outside the CDR3, the full variable domain is KAGVTQTPRYLIKTRGQQVTLSCSPISGHRSVSWYQQTPGQGLQFLFEYFSETQRNKGNFPGRFSGRQFSNSRSEMNVSTLELGDSALYLCASSFRGLAESTDTQYFGPGTRLTVL.

The V and J genes are TRBV29-1 and TRBJ2-1; TRBD2 agrees at 8 bases. Germline trimming cut 1 base from V and 8 bases from J; bases unmatched to any gene: 7. The V gene's germline CDR1 is SQVTM and CDR2 ANQGSEA. The CDR3 consists of 14 residues. In DNA, the CDR3 is TGCAGCGTTGAAGGAAGCGGGAGAGTCGATGAGCAGTTCTTC. Its translation: CSVEGSGRVDEQFF.

This sequence joins TRBV19 and TRBJ1-2, with a possible D match to TRBD1 (6 bases). The ends were cut back, 3 bases at V and 3 bases at J, with 11 bases in the middle. This CDR3 spans 14 amino acids. Germline CDR1 LNHDA, CDR2 SQIVND (reference sequence). The CDR3 sequence: CASSIQGRDYGYTF. In DNA, the CDR3 is TGTGCCAGTAGTATCCAGGGGCGCGACTATGGCTACACCTTC.

The V call is TRBV11-2, the J call TRBJ2-1; the D gene is possibly TRBD2 (6 bases). This CDR3 is 15 amino acids long. Germline V gene data show CDR1 as SGHAT and CDR2 as FQNNGV. V dropped 3 bases and J dropped 4 bases, with 13 bases sitting between them. CDR3 sequence reads: CASSFGGSSYNEQFF. For the CDR3, the DNA is TGTGCCAGCAGCTTTGGAGGGAGCAGTTACAATGAGCAGTTCTTC.

The chain employs TRBV12-3 or TRBV12-4 and TRBJ1-6, with a weak D call TRBD1 (6 bases). Trimming took off 6 bases at V and 0 bases at J, with 12 bases between the two ends. The CDR3 runs 16 residues. The CDR3 loop reads CASRRTGSSYNSPLHF. CDR3 bases: TGTGCCAGCAGACGTACAGGGAGCTCCTATAATTCACCCCTCCACTTT.

V gene TRBV12-3 or TRBV12-4 combines with J gene TRBJ2-1; D call uncertain. This CDR3 is 16 amino acids long. V was clipped by 6 bases and J by 0 bases, with 15 bases between them. The CDR3, as DNA: TGTGCCAGCAGCGGAGTTGGCGGCGCCTCCTACAATGAGCAGTTCTTC. Protein: CASSGVGGASYNEQFF.

The chain joins TRBV29-1 to TRBJ2-1; 8 bases align to TRBD2. This CDR3 contains 13 residues. Germline-derived CDR1 and CDR2 are SQVTM and ANQGSEA. V lost 4 bases to trimming and J lost 12 bases; unmatched junction nucleotides: 11. CDR3 in amino acids: CSVVSGTMSRQFF. In DNA, the CDR3 is TGCAGCGTTGTTAGCGGGACTATGAGTCGGCAGTTCTTC.

The chain joins TRBV6-5 to TRBJ1-5; maybe TRBD1 (6 bases). This CDR3 comprises 14 residues. Trimming pared 5 bases from V and 6 bases from J, leaving 14 bases between. Germline loops: CDR1 MNHEY, CDR2 SVGAGI. The CDR3 nucleotides read TGTGCCAGCAGTAGTGCAGGGGTGGTTCAGCCCCAGCATTTT. Translating it yields CASSSAGVVQPQHF.

This chain joins TRBV27 and TRBJ1-2; D perhaps matches TRBD1 (6 bases). V dropped 6 bases and J dropped 3 bases, with 17 bases sitting between them. The length of the CDR3 is 15 residues. Germline V lookup: CDR1 MNHEY, CDR2 SMNVEV (reference sequence). CDR3 sequence: CASSRTGLRDYGYTF. CDR3 DNA sequence: TGTGCCAGCAGCCGAACAGGGTTGAGGGACTATGGCTACACCTTC.

Only a few counts were recorded for this clonotype. This sequence joins TRBV5-6 and TRBJ1-5; D may be TRBD1 (5 bases). The CDR3 covers 14 residues. Trimming left V 3 bases short and J 9 bases short, with 16 bases between. Germline V lookup: CDR1 SGHDT, CDR2 YYEEEE. The CDR3, as DNA: TGTGCCAGCAGCTCCCGGGACTCCTATCTGCCCCAGCATTTT. This translates into CASSSRDSYLPQHF.

The rearrangement joins TRBV19 to TRBJ2-1; possibly TRBD1 for D (6 bases). This CDR3 has 12 amino acids. CDR1 and CDR2 (germline): LNHDA, SQIVND (reference sequence). The V end lost 9 bases, the J end lost 4 bases, and 10 bases lay between the germline ends. The CDR3, as DNA: TGTGCCAGCCAGGACAGATACAATGAGCAGTTCTTC. Translated: CASQDRYNEQFF.

V gene TRBV13 combines with J gene TRBJ2-7; TRBD2 agrees at 12 bases. V shed 7 bases, J shed 1 base, and the junction held 5 bases outside the gene matches. The CDR3 sequence is 15 residues long. The germline CDR1 and CDR2 sequences are PRHDT and FYEKMQ (reference sequence). DNA for the CDR3: TGTGCCAGCACACTAGCGGGAGGCCTGTCCTACGAGCAGTACTTC. This gives the protein CASTLAGGLSYEQYF. Full variable domain (missing parts from reference TRBV13 and TRBJ2-7): AAGVIQSPRHLIKEKRETATLKCYPIPRHDTVYWYQQGPGQDPQFLISFYEKMQSDKGSIPDRFSAQQFSDYHSELNMSSLELGDSALYFCASTLAGGLSYEQYFGPGTRLTVT.

This chain uses TRBV5-5 with TRBJ1-3; D ambiguous. The V gene's germline CDR1 is SGHKS and CDR2 YYEKEE (reference sequence). V lost 0 bases and J 4 bases, leaving 2 bases between the germline ends. The CDR3 is made up of 12 amino acids. CDR3 sequence reads: CASSLGGNTIYF. Written as DNA, the CDR3 is TGTGCCAGCAGCTTGGGCGGAAACACCATATATTTT.

The chain is built from TRBV5-4 and TRBJ1-1; no definite D call. In germline, CDR1 is SGHNT, CDR2 YYREEE (reference sequence). Trimming took off 3 bases at V and 5 bases at J, with 8 bases between the two ends. The CDR3 extends over 12 amino acids. Here the CDR3 DNA reads TGTGCCAGCAGCTCGATCGGGACTGAAGCTTTCTTT. This translates into CASSSIGTEAFF.